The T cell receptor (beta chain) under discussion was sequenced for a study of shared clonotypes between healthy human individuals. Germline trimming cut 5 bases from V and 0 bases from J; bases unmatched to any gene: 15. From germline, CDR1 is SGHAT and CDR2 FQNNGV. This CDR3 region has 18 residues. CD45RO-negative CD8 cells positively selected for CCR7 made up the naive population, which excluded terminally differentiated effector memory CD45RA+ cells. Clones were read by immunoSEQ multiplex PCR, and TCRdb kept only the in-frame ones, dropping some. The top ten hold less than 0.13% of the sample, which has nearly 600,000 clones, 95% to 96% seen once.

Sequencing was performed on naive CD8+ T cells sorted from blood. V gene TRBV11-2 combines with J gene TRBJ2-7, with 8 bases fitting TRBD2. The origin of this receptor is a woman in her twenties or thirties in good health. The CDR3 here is CASSPSPAGAYYSYEQYF. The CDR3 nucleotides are TGTGCCAGCAGCCCAAGCCCAGCGGGAGCCTATTACTCCTACGAGCAGTACTTC.